The entry that follows covers one T cell receptor (beta chain) sequence. Its antigen is as yet unknown. Mismatch with germline at one junction end may stem from a read error. The CDR3 contains 11 residues. CDR1 and CDR2 from the germline V gene are SNHLY and FYNNEI. This record belongs to a study of multiple sclerosis patients with progressive multifocal leukoencephalopathy. General observations from the study: Most PML patients had lower entropy, suggesting less diverse TRB repertoires.

Clones were sequenced by immunoSEQ multiplex PCR, and TCRdb holds only the in-frame ones, with some missing. In the table there are under 40,000 clones, approximately 91% of which are singletons. Time point denoted: before natalizumab initiation. The chain joins TRBV2 to TRBJ1-1; 7 positions agree with TRBD1. This receptor was obtained from a human donor with multiple sclerosis. Sequenced material: PBMCs. CDR3 residues: CASSLERQGAF. The CDR3 DNA is TGTGCCAGCAGCCTAGAAAGACAGGGTGCCTTT.